The rows below give T cell receptor beta chains drawn from one sample of a study of memory CD8 T cells in hepatitis C reinfection. The protocol was immunoSEQ multiplex PCR, while the TCRdb copy is restricted to in-frame clones and leaves out a portion. The sample lists 44,000 or so clones; around 89% were seen once. The sample was naive CD8+ T cells sorted from blood. All receptors derive from a man aged 18 to 35 with hepatitis C virus infection. The CDR3 runs from the conserved cysteine through the conserved F or W. The D gene is left open where the match is weak. Clone size is given for some rows only: seen once, a few or many times, or a class if the clone is expanded.

TRBJ2-6 - TRBV30 - CAWLGRDSGANVLTF TGTGCCTGGCTTGGACGGGACTCTGGGGCCAACGTCCTGACTTTC
TRBJ1-1 TRBD1 TRBV5-6 few CASSKTGRDTEAFF TGTGCCAGCAGCAAGACAGGGCGGGACACTGAAGCTTTCTTT
TRBJ2-2 - TRBV28 - CASSFRGIISGELFF TGTGCCAGCAGTTTCCGGGGTATTATTTCCGGGGAGCTGTTTTTT
TRBJ2-5 TRBD2 TRBV11-2 - CASSLTSGTAETQYF TGTGCCAGCAGCTTAACTAGCGGGACCGCCGAGACCCAGTACTTC
TRBJ2-2 - TRBV5-4 - CASTLEDTGELFF TGTGCCAGCACCCTGGAGGACACCGGGGAGCTGTTTTTT
TRBJ2-5 - TRBV30 - CAWMTDNQETQYF TGTGCCTGGATGACGGACAACCAAGAGACCCAGTACTTC
TRBJ2-4 TRBD1 TRBV5-6 - CASSLTGGLAKNIQYF TGTGCCAGCAGCTTAACAGGGGGACTCGCCAAAAACATTCAGTACTTC
TRBJ1-2 - TRBV7-9 - CASSPWGEYYGYTF TGTGCCAGCAGCCCCTGGGGGGAGTACTATGGCTACACCTTC
TRBJ2-1 - TRBV6-5 - CASNPRDNFYNEQFF TGTGCCAGCAATCCACGGGACAATTTCTACAATGAGCAGTTCTTC
TRBJ1-4 TRBD1 TRBV7-9 - CASSFRQGVEEKLFF TGTGCCAGCAGCTTTCGCCAGGGGGTAGAGGAAAAACTGTTTTTT
TRBJ2-7 TRBD1 TRBV6-5 - CASSTLGQGIHEQYF TGTGCCAGCAGCACCCTAGGACAGGGGATACACGAGCAGTACTTC
TRBJ2-7 TRBD1 TRBV29-1 - CSALTGLSSYEQYF TGCAGCGCCTTGACAGGGTTGTCATCCTACGAGCAGTACTTC
TRBJ2-1 - TRBV6-5 once CASSYSIESEQFF TGTGCCAGCAGTTACTCGATTGAGAGTGAGCAGTTCTTC
TRBJ2-1 TRBD2 TRBV27 - CASSLTGLAGGGVGNEQFF TGTGCCAGCAGTTTAACGGGACTAGCGGGGGGAGGGGTGGGGAATGAGCAGTTCTTC
TRBJ1-1 - TRBV28 - CASSLTGNTEAFF TGTGCCAGCAGTTTGACGGGAAACACTGAAGCTTTCTTT
TRBJ1-5 - TRBV30 - CAWSARDQPQHF TGTGCCTGGAGTGCCAGGGATCAGCCCCAGCATTTT
TRBJ2-1 TRBD1 TRBV7-2 - CASSADRGKMRNEQFF TGTGCCAGCAGCGCGGACAGGGGGAAGATGAGGAATGAGCAGTTCTTC
TRBJ1-2 - TRBV7-9 - CASSLDRDIFYGYTF TGTGCCAGCAGCTTAGATCGGGACATATTCTATGGCTACACCTTC
TRBJ2-5 - TRBV11-2 - CASSLGSQGFGTQYF TGTGCCAGCAGCTTAGGGAGTCAGGGGTTCGGGACCCAGTACTTC
TRBJ2-2 - TRBV27 - CASSLLGATNTGELFF TGTGCCAGCAGTTTATTAGGGGCAACGAACACCGGGGAGCTGTTTTTT
TRBJ1-2 - TRBV5-4 - CASSSSGTPLSYGYTF TGTGCCAGCAGCTCCTCCGGGACACCACTCTCTTATGGCTACACCTTC
TRBJ1-5 TRBD1 TRBV28 - CASSSGQGVNQPQHF TGTGCCAGCAGTTCGGGACAGGGGGTAAATCAGCCCCAGCATTTT